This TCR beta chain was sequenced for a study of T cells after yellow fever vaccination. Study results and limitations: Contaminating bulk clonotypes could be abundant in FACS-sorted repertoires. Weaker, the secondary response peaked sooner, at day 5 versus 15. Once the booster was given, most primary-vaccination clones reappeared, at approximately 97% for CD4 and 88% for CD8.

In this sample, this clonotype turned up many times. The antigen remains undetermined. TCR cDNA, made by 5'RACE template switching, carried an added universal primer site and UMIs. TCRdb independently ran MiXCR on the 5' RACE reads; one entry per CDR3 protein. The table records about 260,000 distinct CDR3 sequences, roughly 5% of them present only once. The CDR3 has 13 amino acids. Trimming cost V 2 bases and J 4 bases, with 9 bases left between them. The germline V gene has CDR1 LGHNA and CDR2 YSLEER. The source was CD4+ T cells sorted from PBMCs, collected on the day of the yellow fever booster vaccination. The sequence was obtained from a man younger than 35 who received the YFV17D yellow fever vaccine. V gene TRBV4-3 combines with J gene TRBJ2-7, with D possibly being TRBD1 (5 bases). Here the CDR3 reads CASSQRTFYEQYF. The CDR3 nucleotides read TGCGCCAGCAGCCAAAGGACATTTTACGAGCAGTACTTC.